This T cell receptor beta chain was captured by sequencing in a study of T cells after yellow fever vaccination. Findings and caveats of the study: On re-exposure, the response was weaker but peaked faster, at day 5 versus 15.

Germline CDR1 reads GTSNPN; CDR2 reads SVGIG (reference sequence). This CDR3 spans 11 amino acids. With 7 bases removed from V and 11 bases from J, the gap between germline ends came to 17 bases. A single record per CDR3 protein comes from TCRdb applying MiXCR to the 5' RACE reads. The data contain a few hundred thousand distinct CDR3 sequences, 9.5% to 15% of them seen just once; the ten biggest clones take up about 3%. Comments on this clonotype: No antigen is known for it.

Material: CD4+ T cells sorted from PBMCs, obtained 15 days after the yellow fever booster vaccination. The clonotype originates from a man aged 18-30 years who received the YFV17D yellow fever vaccine. The rearrangement links TRBV30 to TRBJ1-1; D gene unclear. This CDR3 reads CASKTSSKAFF. CDR3 coding DNA: TGTGCCTCTAAGACATCCTCGAAGGCTTTCTTT.